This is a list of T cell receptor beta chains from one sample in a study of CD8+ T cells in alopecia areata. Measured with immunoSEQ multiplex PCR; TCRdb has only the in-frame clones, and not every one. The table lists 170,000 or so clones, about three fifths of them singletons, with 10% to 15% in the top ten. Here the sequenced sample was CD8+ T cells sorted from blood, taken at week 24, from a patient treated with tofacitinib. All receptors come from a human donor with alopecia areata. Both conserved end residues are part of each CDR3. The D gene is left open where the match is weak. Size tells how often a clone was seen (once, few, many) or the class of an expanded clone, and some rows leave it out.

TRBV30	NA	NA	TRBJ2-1	CASASGYNEQFF
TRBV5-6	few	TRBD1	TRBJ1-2	CASSLGQGTNYGYTF
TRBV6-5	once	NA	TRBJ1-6	CASSYRDRNSPLHF
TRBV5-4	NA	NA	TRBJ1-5	CASSAEAYQPQHF
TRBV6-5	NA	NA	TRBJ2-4	CASRLSGLAKNIQYF
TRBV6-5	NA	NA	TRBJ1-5	CASSYSLNGAQPQHF
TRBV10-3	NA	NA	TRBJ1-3	CAISDFYPGNTIYF
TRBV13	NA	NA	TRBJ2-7	CASSAPGQLYEQYF
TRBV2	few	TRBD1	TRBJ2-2	CASNQGDTGELFF
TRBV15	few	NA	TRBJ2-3	CATSRDPREWGTDTQYF
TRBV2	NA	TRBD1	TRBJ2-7	CASSTGAYEQYF
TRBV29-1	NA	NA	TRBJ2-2	CSVEKVSRPGELFF
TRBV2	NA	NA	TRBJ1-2	CAGLAEDGYTF
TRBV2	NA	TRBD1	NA	CASTGTGDYEQYF
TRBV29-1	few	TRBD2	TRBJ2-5	CSAWTSGGPGETQYF
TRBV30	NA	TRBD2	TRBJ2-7	CAWSGGGPPVF
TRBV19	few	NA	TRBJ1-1	CASHMNTEAFF
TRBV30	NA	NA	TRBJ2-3	CAWSISGIQYF
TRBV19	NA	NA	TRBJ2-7	CASSIVRGVHYEQYF
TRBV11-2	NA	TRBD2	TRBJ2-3	CASSSGLAGAGADTQYF
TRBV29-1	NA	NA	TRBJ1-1	CSVADGEAFF
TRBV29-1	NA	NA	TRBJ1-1	CSVERRSEAFF
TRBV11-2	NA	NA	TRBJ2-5	CASSSRAKKGLETQYF
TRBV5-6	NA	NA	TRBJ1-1	CASSSRNTEAFF
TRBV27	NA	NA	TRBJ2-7	CASSFGYEQYF
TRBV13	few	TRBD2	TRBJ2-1	CASNSGGRRNEQFF
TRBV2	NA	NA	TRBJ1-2	CASSEAETYTGYDYGYTF
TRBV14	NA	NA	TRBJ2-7	CASSQDRGPYYEQYF
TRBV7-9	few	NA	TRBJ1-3	CASSSDLAKPYPLDTIYF
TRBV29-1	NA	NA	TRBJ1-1	CSGRRGNTEAFF
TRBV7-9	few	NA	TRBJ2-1	CASSPYEQFF
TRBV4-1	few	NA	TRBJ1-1	CASSPQGWDTEAFF
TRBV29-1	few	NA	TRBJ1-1	CSVGGGDEAFF
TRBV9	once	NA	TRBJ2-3	CASSAGDTQYF
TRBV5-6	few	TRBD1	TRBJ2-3	CASSQGTGLVNTQYF
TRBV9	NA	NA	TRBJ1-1	CASSAEGGDLNTEAFF
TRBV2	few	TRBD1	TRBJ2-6	CASSPNRQGWDSGANVLTF
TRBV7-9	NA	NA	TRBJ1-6	CASSLGAGSPLHF
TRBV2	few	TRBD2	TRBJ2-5	CASSEALTGGEETQYF
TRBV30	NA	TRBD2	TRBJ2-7	CAWSTALAGAPSYEQYF
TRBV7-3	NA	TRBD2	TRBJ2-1	CASSLSPTSGSSYNEQFF
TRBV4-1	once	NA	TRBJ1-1	CASSQVAGTNTEAFF
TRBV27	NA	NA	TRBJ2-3	CASSFVRGTDTQYF
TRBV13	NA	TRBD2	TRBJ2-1	CASSKRGSALPRFF
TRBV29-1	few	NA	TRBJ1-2	CSVPTGIQGYTF
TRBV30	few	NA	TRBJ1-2	CAWSGASSRNGYTF
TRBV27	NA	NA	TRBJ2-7	CASSFRPAAYEQYF
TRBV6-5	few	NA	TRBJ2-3	CASNNRPRSTDTQYF